Presented here are 18 T cell receptor beta chains from one specimen sequenced in a study of cytomegalovirus exposure and HLA in healthy donors (dated by TCRdb to 2016 to 2017). The receptor library was made with the immunoSEQ multiplex PCR assay. The multiplex PCR relied on a mix of 60 forward primers for TCR Vbeta segments and 13 reverse primers for TCR Jbeta segments. Held by TCRdb, this immuneACCESS table contains in-frame sequences only and omits some clones. Under half of the omission traces to an unresolved V gene where checked; the cause of the rest is unknown. This sample's table carries 130,000 or so clones. The ten largest clones represent about 2.2% of the sample. Source material: PBMCs. The receptors come from a woman in her late teens or twenties in good health and CMV-seronegative.

The J gene is TRBJ1-2, the V gene TRBV9; TRBD1 agrees at 8 bases. Losses at the gene ends were 0 bases for V and 4 bases for J; bases not matched to a gene: 11. CDR1 SGDLS and CDR2 YYNGEE come from the germline V gene. This CDR3 is 17 amino acids long. The CDR3 nucleotides are TGTGCCAGCAGCGTAGCCCCCTTACCGGGACAGGCCTATGGCTACACCTTC. Residues: CASSVAPLPGQAYGYTF.

This chain joins TRBV10-3 and TRBJ1-1; 11 bases match TRBD1. The length of the CDR3 is 15 residues. V was pared by 8 bases and J by 4 bases, with 9 bases of the junction left unmatched. From germline, CDR1 is ENHRY and CDR2 SYGVKD. CDR3 nucleotide sequence: TGTGCCATCTGGACCCCGGGACAGGGGGTCACTGAAGCTTTCTTT. This gives the protein CAIWTPGQGVTEAFF.

The genes are TRBV10-3 and TRBJ2-1, with D perhaps TRBD2 (6 bases). V was shortened by 6 bases and J by 1 base, with 19 bases between the two germline ends. This CDR3 has 17 residues. The germline V gene encodes CDR1 ENHRY and CDR2 SYGVKD. The CDR3 sequence: CAISQPNTSPSYNEQFF. The CDR3 nucleotides read TGTGCCATCAGCCAACCCAACACTAGCCCTTCCTACAATGAGCAGTTCTTC.

The V and J genes are TRBV19 and TRBJ1-2, with D possibly matching TRBD1 (6 bases). The CDR3 covers 12 residues. With 6 bases removed from V and 10 bases from J, the gap between germline ends came to 15 bases. CDR1 is LNHDA and CDR2 is SQIVND in the germline V gene (reference sequence). The chain's CDR3 is CASSRGGGTYTF. Written as DNA, the CDR3 is TGTGCCAGTAGCCGAGGGGGGGGGACCTACACCTTC.

The chain recombines TRBV5-1 with TRBJ2-3, with D maybe TRBD2 (6 bases). V was trimmed by 0 bases and J by 4 bases, leaving 12 bases between them. Germline V lookup: CDR1 SGHRS, CDR2 YFSETQ. The CDR3 contains 15 residues. Here the CDR3 DNA reads TGCGCCAGCAGCTTGGAGGGCAGGGAGGCAGATACGCAGTATTTT. Translating gives CASSLEGREADTQYF.

Comment on this clone: Additional DNA sequences in this sample encode the identical CDR3. The chain recombines TRBV5-1 with TRBJ2-1; D perhaps matches TRBD1 (5 bases). The ends were cut back, 2 bases at V and 12 bases at J, with 9 bases in the middle. The germline V gene has CDR1 SGHRS and CDR2 YFSETQ. The length of the CDR3 is 11 residues. The CDR3 protein is CASSFDSTQFF. Here the CDR3 DNA reads TGCGCCAGCAGCTTTGACAGCACGCAGTTCTTC.

The DNA of the CDR3 is TGCGCCAGCAGTGAGCCAATGGGGACTAGCGGGAGAATCTGTGGGTACGAGCAGTACGTC. It translates to CASSEPMGTSGRICGYEQYV. The genes are TRBV10-2 and TRBJ2-7; 14 bases match TRBD2. The length of the CDR3 is 20 residues. The germline gives CDR1 WSHSY, CDR2 SAAADI. The V and J ends lost 2 bases and 4 bases, in that order; junction bases with no gene match: 16.

The rearrangement uses TRBV6-1 and TRBJ2-1; D possibly corresponds to TRBD2 (5 bases). The CDR3 runs to 14 residues. V was cut by 10 bases and J by 1 base, with 14 bases left in between. Germline CDR1 MNHNS, CDR2 SASEGT. CDR3 sequence (DNA): TGTGCCACCTATCGGACTTTTTCCTACAATGAGCAGTTCTTC. Translated, it gives CATYRTFSYNEQFF.

The chain uses TRBV27 and TRBJ2-2; D perhaps matches TRBD2 (6 bases). CDR1 and CDR2 (germline): MNHEY, SMNVEV (reference sequence). V lost 2 bases and J lost 1, with 8 bases in between. The CDR3 extends over 15 amino acids. The DNA of the CDR3 is TGTGCCAGCAGTTTAGCGCGGGAGAACACCGGGGAGCTGTTTTTT. It is translated as CASSLARENTGELFF.

CDR3 region: CASSYGTGGDEAFF. DNA for the CDR3: TGCGCCAGCAGCTACGGGACAGGCGGGGATGAAGCTTTCTTT. This chain links TRBV5-1 with TRBJ1-1; 8 nucleotides agree with TRBD1. This CDR3 has 14 amino acids. Germline assignment: CDR1 SGHRS and CDR2 YFSETQ. J gave up 7 bases and V 3 bases, and 8 bases lay outside the gene matches.

Comment on this clone: Within the sample, other DNA sequences also encode this same CDR3. The J gene is TRBJ1-1, the V gene TRBV7-9; D call uncertain. Germline V CDR1 and CDR2: SEHNR, FQNEAQ (reference sequence). Trimming removed 6 bases at V and 5 bases at J, with 7 bases between. The CDR3 runs to 11 residues. CDR3 nucleotides: TGTGCCAGCAGTCTCGGGACTGAAGCTTTCTTT. Amino acids: CASSLGTEAFF.

V usage is TRBV7-2 and J usage is TRBJ2-7, with 10 bases identical to TRBD2. Germline V gene sequence: CDR1 SGHTA, CDR2 FQGNSA. The length of the CDR3 is 15 residues. V was clipped by 0 bases and J by 4 bases; unmatched bases: 3. The CDR3 protein is CASSLAAGGQYEQYV. The CDR3 region has the DNA TGTGCCAGCAGCTTAGCAGCGGGAGGGCAATACGAGCAGTACGTC.

The V call is TRBV4-1, the J call TRBJ2-1; TRBD2 matches 9 bases. The V gene end was trimmed by 2 bases and the J gene end by 3 bases; junction bases not matched to a gene: 8. The CDR3 has 17 residues. CDR1 is MGHRA and CDR2 is YSYEKL in the germline V gene. CDR3 DNA: TGCGCCAGCAGCCAAATGGCTAGCGGGACAGACTACAATGAGCAGTTCTTC. It yields the protein CASSQMASGTDYNEQFF.

The chain carries TRBV5-1 and TRBJ2-5, with D perhaps TRBD2 (5 bases). Deletions cut 2 bases from V and 5 bases from J, with 10 bases between. Germline CDR1 reads SGHRS; CDR2 reads YFSETQ. The CDR3 covers 13 residues. The CDR3: CASSFGSGETQYF. The CDR3 nucleotides read TGCGCCAGCAGCTTTGGATCGGGGGAGACCCAGTACTTC.

The chain links TRBV5-1 to TRBJ2-2; possible D gene TRBD1, 6 bases. In germline, CDR1 is SGHRS, CDR2 YFSETQ. CDR3 length: 13 residues. V was pared by 3 bases and J by 4 bases, with 7 bases between. The CDR3 DNA is TGCGCCAGCAGCTCAGGGGCCACCGGGGAGCTGTTTTTT. The encoded protein is CASSSGATGELFF.

The chain combines TRBV7-8 with TRBJ2-7, with TRBD1 matching 8 bases. Germline V gene lookup returns CDR1 SGHVS and CDR2 FQNEAQ. The CDR3 spans 16 residues. Unmatched junction bases numbered 10, after V lost 3 bases and J lost 3 bases. CDR3 nucleotides: TGTGCCAGCAGCTTTACCCCGGGACAGGCTTACTACGAGCAGTACTTC. Its translation is CASSFTPGQAYYEQYF.

J is TRBJ1-1 and V is TRBV30; D gene uncertain. The germline V gene encodes CDR1 GTSNPN and CDR2 SVGIG (reference sequence). V was cut by 4 bases and J by 1 base, with 22 bases left in between. The CDR3 covers 17 residues. In DNA form, the CDR3 reads TGTGCCTGGAACTATGGCCGCCGAGTCGGGTCGAACACTGAAGCTTTCTTT. Translation: CAWNYGRRVGSNTEAFF.

This chain connects TRBV30 to TRBJ1-3, with TRBD1 identical over 10 bases. The CDR3 has 16 amino acids. Germline-derived CDR1 and CDR2 are GTSNPN and SVGIG (reference sequence). V lost 3 bases to trimming and J lost 3 bases; unmatched junction nucleotides: 8. In nucleotides, the CDR3 is TGTGCCTGGAGCCACTTCGGGACAGGGGTTGGAAACACCATATATTTT. It translates to CAWSHFGTGVGNTIYF.